These 30 T cell receptor beta chains share one sample of origin, sequenced in a study of identical twins. TCRdb recomputed calls from the 5' RACE reads with MiXCR, one row per CDR3 protein. The table lists roughly 690,000 distinct CDR3 sequences, over 20% of them singletons, with around 4.4% in the top ten. These data were also filed under a second study, of T cells expressing NK-cell markers.

Sequencing used PBMCs. These TCRs come from a woman younger than 35 in good health.

The rearrangement uses TRBV25-1 and TRBJ2-1; no firm D call. Trimming stripped 6 bases from V and 2 bases from J, with 17 bases between. The CDR3 has 16 residues. CDR1 is MGHDK and CDR2 is SYGVNS in the germline V gene. The CDR3 sequence is CASSSTTGTTYNEQFF. CDR3 DNA: TGTGCCAGCAGCTCAACTACGGGCACTACCTACAATGAGCAGTTCTTC.

V and J are TRBV12-3 or TRBV12-4 and TRBJ2-1, with D uncertain. The germline V and J ends were trimmed by 5 bases and 0 bases, with 8 bases remaining between them. The CDR3 runs 14 residues. CDR3 DNA sequence: TGTGCCAGCAGTGCCCCGAGCTCCTACAATGAGCAGTTCTTC. Translated, it gives CASSAPSSYNEQFF.

This clonotype was seen more than once but under ten times. J is TRBJ2-2 and V is TRBV7-9; 8 nucleotides match TRBD2. CDR1 SEHNR and CDR2 FQNEAQ come from the germline V gene (reference sequence). The CDR3 consists of 15 residues. J lost 5 bases, V lost 4 bases, and 6 bases had no gene match. DNA for the CDR3: TGTGCCAGCAGCTGGCTAGCGGGCCGGACCGGGGAGCTGTTTTTT. Translated: CASSWLAGRTGELFF.

J is TRBJ1-1 and V is TRBV23-1, with D unclear. TRBV23-1 is known as an ORF, though its function is uncertain. V lost 0 bases to trimming and J lost 7 bases, with 6 bases between them. This CDR3 has 12 amino acids. Here the CDR3 DNA reads TGCGCCAGCAGTCAATCGGGTAATGAAGCTTTCTTT. It encodes CASSQSGNEAFF.

This chain connects TRBV7-9 to TRBJ2-7; unclear D gene. Trimming removed 7 bases at V and 3 bases at J, with 19 bases between. The CDR3 has 15 residues. The germline V gene has CDR1 SEHNR and CDR2 FQNEAQ (reference sequence). CDR3 sequence reads: CASTPGLSGVYEQYF. Written as DNA, the CDR3 is TGTGCCAGCACCCCCGGATTATCGGGCGTCTACGAGCAGTACTTC.

The genes are TRBV3-1 and TRBJ2-3; weak D call: TRBD2 (6 bases). The germline V and J ends were trimmed by 2 bases and 3 bases, with 12 bases remaining between them. Germline-derived CDR1 and CDR2 are LGHDT and YNNKEL (reference sequence). The CDR3 covers 15 residues. The CDR3 DNA reads TGTGCCAGCAGCCAAATGGACTACAATACAGATACGCAGTATTTT. Translating gives CASSQMDYNTDTQYF.

J is TRBJ2-1 and V is TRBV7-8, with D perhaps TRBD1 (5 bases). V was trimmed by 2 bases and J by 6 bases, leaving 17 bases between them. There are 16 residues in the CDR3. CDR1 is SGHVS, CDR2 FQNEAQ, per germline. The CDR3 bases are TGTGCCAGCAGCTTACCGCGGACATTCAAGGGCAATGAGCAGTTCTTC. Translating gives CASSLPRTFKGNEQFF. Looking up the rest from reference TRBV7-8 and TRBJ2-1 gives the full variable domain: GAGVSQSPRYKVAKRGQDVALRCDPISGHVSLFWYQQALGQGPEFLTYFQNEAQLDKSGLPSDRFFAERPEGSVSTLKIQRTQQEDSAVYLCASSLPRTFKGNEQFFGPGTRLTVL.

The chain is built from TRBV6-5 and TRBJ1-4; D perhaps matches TRBD1 (5 bases). Per germline, CDR1 MNHEY and CDR2 SVGAGI. The CDR3 is 15 amino acids. V dropped 6 bases and J dropped 8 bases, with 19 bases sitting between them. CDR3 sequence (DNA): TGTGCCAGCAGCTACGAGGGGACGGGAGGGGAAAAACTGTTTTTT. Protein sequence: CASSYEGTGGEKLFF.

This rearrangement joins TRBV5-5 to TRBJ2-5; TRBD1 or TRBD2 may be the D gene (7 bases each). The CDR3 runs to 14 residues. CDR1 and CDR2 from the germline V gene are SGHKS and YYEKEE (reference sequence). The V gene lost 4 bases and the J gene lost 5 bases, with 15 bases spanning the gap. CDR3 DNA: TGTGCCAGCAGCCCCCAGGGGGGGGTGGAGACCCAGTACTTC. Translating gives CASSPQGGVETQYF.

This clonotype was seen a handful of times. The genes are TRBV7-9 and TRBJ1-2; 10 nucleotides agree with TRBD1. Germline V gene data show CDR1 as SEHNR and CDR2 as FQNEAQ (reference sequence). The CDR3 contains 13 residues. The junction had 4 bases not matched to a gene; V was cut back by 5 bases and J by 7 bases. The CDR3 DNA follows: TGTGCCAGCAGCGACAGACAGGGGGCTGGCTACACCTTC. Translated, it gives CASSDRQGAGYTF.

V and J are TRBV20-1 and TRBJ2-7; perhaps TRBD1 as D (5 bases). Germline V gene data show CDR1 as DFQATT and CDR2 as SNEGSKA (reference sequence). V was trimmed by 3 bases and J by 4 bases, leaving 16 bases between them. The CDR3 consists of 14 residues. In nucleotides, the CDR3 is TGCAGTGCTAGTCGGTCAGGGCGAATTTACGAGCAGTACTTC. It codes for CSASRSGRIYEQYF.

This clonotype was seen ten or more times. J is TRBJ2-3 and V is TRBV12-3 or TRBV12-4; no clear D gene. The ends were cut back, 3 bases at V and 0 bases at J, with 7 bases in the middle. The CDR3 covers 14 residues. CDR3 residues: CASSFQSSTDTQYF. CDR3 in DNA: TGTGCCAGCAGTTTCCAGTCTAGCACAGATACGCAGTATTTT.

The chain recombines TRBV12-3 or TRBV12-4 with TRBJ2-1; D possibly corresponds to TRBD1 (6 bases). V lost 6 bases and J lost 4, with 13 bases in between. This CDR3 contains 14 residues. CDR3 in amino acids: CASSQGTRYNEQFF. DNA of the CDR3: TGTGCCAGCAGCCAGGGGACCCGTTACAATGAGCAGTTCTTC.

The chain couples TRBV12-3 or TRBV12-4 to TRBJ1-4, with D tentatively TRBD1 (6 bases). The CDR3 spans 14 residues. Deletions cut 1 base from V and 7 bases from J, with 10 bases between. Written as DNA, the CDR3 is TGTGCCAGCAGTTTAGACAGGGACGGTGAAAAACTGTTTTTT. Translation gives CASSLDRDGEKLFF.

This clonotype turned up a few times. V usage is TRBV5-8 and J usage is TRBJ2-5, with 7 bases fitting TRBD2. The CDR3 runs to 14 residues. Unmatched junction bases numbered 11, after V lost 6 bases and J lost 6 bases. Germline-derived CDR1 and CDR2 are SGHTS and YDEGEE. DNA for the CDR3: TGTGCCAGCAACTCGGGGAGGGGTGGAAAGACCCAGTACTTC. This gives the protein CASNSGRGGKTQYF.

This clonotype was found a few times. The chain carries TRBV5-1 and TRBJ2-6; 13 positions agree with TRBD2. The CDR3 has 19 residues. V shed 3 bases and J 3 bases; nucleotides not matched to a gene: 9. Germline lookup yields CDR1 SGHRS and CDR2 YFSETQ. The CDR3 DNA is TGCGCCAGCAGCTCACTCGGCGGACTAGCGGGAGTTGGGGCCAACGTCCTGACTTTC. This translates into CASSSLGGLAGVGANVLTF.

This clonotype was detected only a few times. The gene calls are TRBV5-1 and TRBJ2-3; TRBD2 matches 8 bases. J lost 11 bases, V lost 5 bases, and 7 bases had no gene match. The germline gives CDR1 SGHRS, CDR2 YFSETQ. CDR3 length: 12 amino acids. CDR3 region: CASSLLAAKQYF. The CDR3 DNA sequence: TGCGCCAGCAGTCTACTAGCGGCTAAGCAGTATTTT.

This clonotype occurred a few times. The chain employs TRBV12-3 or TRBV12-4 and TRBJ1-5; D is undetermined. V was clipped by 7 bases and J by 6 bases, with 13 bases between them. The CDR3 covers 13 residues. CDR3 protein: CASKIAGGQPQHF. DNA for the CDR3: TGTGCCAGCAAGATCGCGGGAGGTCAGCCCCAGCATTTT.

The chain has TRBV20-1 and TRBJ2-4; 7 bases line up with TRBD2. V lost 5 bases and J lost 0; bases outside the gene matches: 7. Germline values: CDR1 DFQATT, CDR2 SNEGSKA (reference sequence). This CDR3 contains 15 residues. CDR3 residues: CSAGRAGVAKNIQYF. CDR3 coding DNA: TGCAGTGCTGGACGGGCGGGGGTAGCCAAAAACATTCAGTACTTC.

There are a few counts of this clonotype. The J gene is TRBJ2-7, the V gene TRBV5-1, with 8 bases matching TRBD2. The CDR3 totals 16 residues. Per the germline V gene, CDR1 is SGHRS and CDR2 is YFSETQ. J gave up 5 bases and V 1 base, and 11 bases lay outside the gene matches. This CDR3 is CASSLSGGVSIHEQYF. The CDR3 nucleotides read TGCGCCAGCAGCTTGTCGGGGGGGGTCTCGATCCACGAGCAGTACTTC.

V gene TRBV9 combines with J gene TRBJ1-1; D remains ambiguous. CDR3 length: 14 residues. Germline CDR1 reads SGDLS; CDR2 reads YYNGEE. The V end was cut by 2 bases, the J end by 1 base, with 9 bases between. This CDR3 is CASSVTNTNTEAFF. CDR3 nucleotide sequence: TGTGCCAGCAGCGTTACAAATACGAACACTGAAGCTTTCTTT.

The gene calls are TRBV10-3 and TRBJ1-2, with D uncertain. V lost 6 bases, J lost 2 bases, and 7 bases lay in between. The germline V gene has CDR1 ENHRY and CDR2 SYGVKD. CDR3 size: 12 residues. The CDR3 nucleotides are TGTGCCATCAGGAAAGGGAACTATGGCTACACCTTC. It is translated as CAIRKGNYGYTF.

The chain links TRBV7-2 to TRBJ1-2; D gene uncertain. The V gene lost 3 bases and the J gene lost 2 bases, with 10 bases spanning the gap. The CDR3 consists of 14 residues. The germline V gene has CDR1 SGHTA and CDR2 FQGNSA. For the CDR3, the DNA is TGTGCCAGCAGCTTGGAACGGCAGAACTATGGCTACACCTTC. This encodes CASSLERQNYGYTF.

This clonotype was observed a few times. The chain employs TRBV24-1 and TRBJ2-3; TRBD2 matches 13 bases. Germline CDR1 and CDR2: KGHDR and SFDVKD. The CDR3 totals 17 residues. V gave up 4 bases and J gave up 4 bases; unmatched junction bases: 7. CDR3 amino acids: CATSDRTSGSEADTQYF. Here the CDR3 DNA reads TGTGCCACCAGTGACCGGACTAGCGGGAGCGAGGCAGATACGCAGTATTTT.

V and J are TRBV5-1 and TRBJ2-7, with TRBD2 identical over 8 bases. CDR1 is SGHRS and CDR2 is YFSETQ in the germline V gene. The CDR3 totals 15 residues. The V gene end was trimmed by 0 bases and the J gene end by 5 bases; junction bases not matched to a gene: 7. This CDR3 is CASSLGAGDHHEQYF. CDR3 nucleotide sequence: TGCGCCAGCAGCTTGGGAGCGGGAGATCACCACGAGCAGTACTTC.

As for this clonotype: A read error may produce the germline difference seen at one junction end. This CDR3 reads CASGFSTDTQYF. The CDR3 bases are TGTGCCAGCGGTTTTAGCACAGATACGCAGTATTTT. The rearrangement links TRBV27 to TRBJ2-3; D not certain. CDR3 length: 12 amino acids. The germline CDR1 and CDR2 sequences are MNHEY and SMNVEV (reference sequence).

This clonotype was seen repeatedly, ten times or more. The chain carries TRBV20-1 and TRBJ2-7, with 8 bases aligning to TRBD2. Trimming at V came to 4 bases and at J to 3 bases, leaving 5 bases not matched to a gene. Germline CDR1 is DFQATT and CDR2 is SNEGSKA (reference sequence). CDR3 length: 13 residues. In nucleotides, the CDR3 is TGCAGTGCTATCGTAGCGGGAATCTACGAGCAGTACTTC. Protein product: CSAIVAGIYEQYF.

V and J are TRBV29-1 and TRBJ2-7; 7 bases match TRBD2. The CDR3 has 14 amino acids. V dropped 5 bases and J dropped 3; count of bases not matched to a gene: 10. The germline V gene encodes CDR1 SQVTM and CDR2 ANQGSEA. The CDR3 loop is CSVKLGSGGYEQYF. CDR3 DNA: TGCAGCGTTAAATTAGGGTCGGGGGGCTACGAGCAGTACTTC.

In nucleotides, the CDR3 is TGTGCCAGCTCACCCAACACTCAGACAGCCACCGGGGAGCTGTTTTTT. Translation gives CASSPNTQTATGELFF. This chain joins TRBV18 and TRBJ2-2; D is perhaps TRBD1 (5 bases). The CDR3 is 16 amino acids. The ends were cut back, 3 bases at V and 4 bases at J, with 15 bases in the middle. Germline lookup yields CDR1 KGHSH and CDR2 LQKENI.

This clonotype was recorded a few times. The chain's CDR3 is CSARDLSSGFYEQYF. CDR3 coding DNA: TGCAGTGCTAGAGATCTTAGTAGCGGGTTCTACGAGCAGTACTTC. The rearrangement joins TRBV20-1 to TRBJ2-7, with 7 nucleotides matching TRBD2. The CDR3 consists of 15 residues. V trimming: 0 bases; J trimming: 3 bases; junction bases outside the gene matches: 8. Germline V gives CDR1 DFQATT, CDR2 SNEGSKA (reference sequence).